One TCR beta chain is described in this entry. Its antigen is as yet unknown. Other DNA sequences in this specimen translate into the identical CDR3. This sample stems from a study of shared clonotypes between healthy human individuals. Notes on the study in general: Naive subsets, compared against memory subsets, generally had larger estimated richness values. Even with large depth, rarefaction showed that sorted-subset sequencing was incomplete.

The authors divided CD4+ cells into CD45RA+ naive and CD45RA-negative memory subsets. The table came from immunoSEQ multiplex PCR; TCRdb's copy has only in-frame clones and leaves some out. The sample lists some 2.3 million clones; roughly 93% were seen once. The CDR3 length is 15 residues. Unmatched junction bases numbered 3, after V lost 2 bases and J lost 1 base. Germline values: CDR1 SGHRS, CDR2 YFSETQ. The chain carries TRBV5-1 and TRBJ2-3; 8 nucleotides line up with TRBD2. Sequencing was done on a sample of naive CD4+ T cells from PBMCs. Subset: CD45RA+ positively selected. The receptor's source is a young man in good health. Some clones in this sample may be carry-over from other donors' samples. The CDR3 region is CASSLAGEGTDTQYF. The CDR3 region has the DNA TGCGCCAGCAGCTTAGCGGGAGAAGGCACAGATACGCAGTATTTT.